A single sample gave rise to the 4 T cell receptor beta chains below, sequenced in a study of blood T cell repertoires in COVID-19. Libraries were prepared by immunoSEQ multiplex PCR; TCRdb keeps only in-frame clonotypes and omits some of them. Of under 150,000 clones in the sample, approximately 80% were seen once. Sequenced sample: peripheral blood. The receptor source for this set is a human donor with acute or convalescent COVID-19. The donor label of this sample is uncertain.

The CDR3 sequence is CASSPEGDSPLHF. DNA of the CDR3: TGTGCCAGCTCACCCGAGGGAGATTCACCCCTCCACTTT. The J gene is TRBJ1-6, the V gene TRBV18, with no clear D. V lost 3 bases to trimming and J lost 8 bases, with 8 bases between them. In germline, CDR1 is KGHSH, CDR2 LQKENI. The CDR3 runs to 13 residues.

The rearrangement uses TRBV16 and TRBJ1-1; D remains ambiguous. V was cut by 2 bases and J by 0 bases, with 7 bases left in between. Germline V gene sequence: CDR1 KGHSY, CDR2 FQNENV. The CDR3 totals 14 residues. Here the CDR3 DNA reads TGTGCCAGCAGCCAAAGGACTGTGAACACTGAAGCTTTCTTT. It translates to CASSQRTVNTEAFF.

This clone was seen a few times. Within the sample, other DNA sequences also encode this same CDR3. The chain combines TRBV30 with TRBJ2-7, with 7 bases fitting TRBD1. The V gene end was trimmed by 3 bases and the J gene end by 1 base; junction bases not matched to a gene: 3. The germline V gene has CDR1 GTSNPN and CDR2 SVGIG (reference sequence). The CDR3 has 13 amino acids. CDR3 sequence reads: CAWSRDSSYEQYF. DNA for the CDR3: TGTGCCTGGAGCCGGGACAGTTCCTACGAGCAGTACTTC. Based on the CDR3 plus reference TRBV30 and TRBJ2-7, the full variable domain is SQTIHQWPATLVQPVGSPLSLECTVEGTSNPNLYWYRQAAGRGLQLLFYSVGIGQISSEVPQNLSASRPQDRQFILSSKKLLLSDSGFYLCAWSRDSSYEQYFGPGTRLTVT.

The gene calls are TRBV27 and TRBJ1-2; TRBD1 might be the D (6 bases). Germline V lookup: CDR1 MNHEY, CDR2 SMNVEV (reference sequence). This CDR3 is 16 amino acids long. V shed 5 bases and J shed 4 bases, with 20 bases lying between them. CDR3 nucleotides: TGTGCCAGCAGTCCGTGGCCCGAGGGGGTGAGCTATGGCTACACCTTC. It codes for CASSPWPEGVSYGYTF.